This T cell receptor beta chain was captured in a study of blood T cell repertoires in COVID-19. The wider study: Specimens from acute and convalescent COVID-19 originated in the United States, Italy and Spain. T cells, B-cell-depleted T cells, or PBMCs provided the cDNA or gDNA that served as material.

Germline assignment: CDR1 KGHSH and CDR2 LQKENI. The CDR3 contains 14 residues. V was pared by 6 bases and J by 5 bases, with 16 bases between. Under the authors' procedure: Quantification of nucleated cells was approximated via reference gene primer amplification. Assay: immunoSEQ multiplex PCR; the TCRdb copy retains only in-frame clones and omits some. The V and J calls and clone size were taken over from that table, and D and trimming were inferred from the DNA. The data contain 68,000 or so clones, 60% to 85% of them singletons. The sample consisted of peripheral blood. The origin of this receptor is a human donor in a cohort sampled during active COVID-19. The V gene is TRBV18, the J gene TRBJ1-2, with D tentatively TRBD1 (5 bases). The CDR3 coding sequence is TGTGCCAGCTCGCGGGACCCGGATGGTTATGGCTACACCTTC. Protein: CASSRDPDGYGYTF.